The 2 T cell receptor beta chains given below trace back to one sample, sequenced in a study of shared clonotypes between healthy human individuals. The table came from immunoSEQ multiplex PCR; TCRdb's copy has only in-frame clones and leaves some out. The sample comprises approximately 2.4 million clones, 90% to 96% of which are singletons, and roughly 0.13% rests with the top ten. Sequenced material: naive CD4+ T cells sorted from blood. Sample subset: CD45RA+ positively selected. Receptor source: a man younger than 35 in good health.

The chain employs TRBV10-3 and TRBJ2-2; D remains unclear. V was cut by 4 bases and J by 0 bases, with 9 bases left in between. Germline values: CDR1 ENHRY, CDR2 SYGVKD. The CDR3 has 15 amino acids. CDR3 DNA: TGTGCCATCAGTGGTAGGAGCGCGAACACCGGGGAGCTGTTTTTT. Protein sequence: CAISGRSANTGELFF.

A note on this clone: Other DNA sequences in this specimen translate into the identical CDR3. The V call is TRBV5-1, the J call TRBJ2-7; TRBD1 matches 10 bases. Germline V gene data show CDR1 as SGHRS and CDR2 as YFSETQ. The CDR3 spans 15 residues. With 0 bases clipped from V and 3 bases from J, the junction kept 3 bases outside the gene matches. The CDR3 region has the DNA TGCGCCAGCAGCTTGGGGAGGGACAGGGGCTACGAGCAGTACTTC. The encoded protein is CASSLGRDRGYEQYF.